The present TCR beta chain was sequenced within a study of blood T cell repertoires in COVID-19. This clone was seen a handful of times. The study counted Cohort 3 donors as recovered given two negative PCRs, clearance, or symptom resolution. TCRdb keeps only in-frame clones here, not all; method: immunoSEQ multiplex PCR. The data contain about 310,000 clones, roughly 85% of them singletons. Germline CDR1 is SEHNR and CDR2 is FQNEAQ (reference sequence). The CDR3 loop spans 12 amino acids. Trimming pared 11 bases from V and 11 bases from J, leaving 19 bases between. Sequenced sample: PBMCs or T cells enriched from blood (not recorded which). The source is a man aged 25-45 years who had recovered from COVID-19. The chain carries TRBV7-9 and TRBJ1-5; D perhaps matches TRBD1 (5 bases). The CDR3 loop reads CASRGEGGTQHF. The CDR3 nucleotides are TGTGCCTCCCGGGGGGAGGGCGGGACCCAGCATTTT.